Presented here are 15 T cell receptor beta chains from one specimen sequenced in a study of cytomegalovirus exposure and HLA in healthy donors. PCR used 60 Vbeta primers and 13 Jbeta primers. Sequenced by immunoSEQ multiplex PCR; TCRdb stores in-frame clones only, minus some. The sample totals 50,000 to 75,000 clones; its top ten clones hold approximately 2.1%. Sequencing used PBMCs. All receptors come from a woman aged 18-29 years in good health and CMV-seronegative.

The rearrangement joins TRBV5-6 to TRBJ1-6, with TRBD1 identical over 9 bases. Germline V gives CDR1 SGHDT, CDR2 YYEEEE. The V gene end was trimmed by 5 bases and the J gene end by 6 bases; junction bases not matched to a gene: 9. The CDR3 consists of 16 residues. The CDR3 protein is CASSTTPGQGNSPLHF. CDR3 DNA: TGTGCCAGCAGTACAACTCCGGGACAGGGTAATTCACCCCTCCACTTT.

J is TRBJ1-4 and V is TRBV15; the match to TRBD1 covers 7 bases. Germline lookup yields CDR1 LNHNV and CDR2 YYDKDF (reference sequence). Trimming removed 2 bases from V and 6 bases from J; junction bases left unmatched: 6. CDR3 size: 15 residues. The CDR3: CATSRLQGMDEKLFF. CDR3 nucleotides: TGTGCCACCAGCAGACTACAGGGGATGGATGAAAAACTGTTTTTT. The variable domain in full, completed from reference TRBV15 and TRBJ1-4, reads DAMVIQNPRYQVTQFGKPVTLSCSQTLNHNVMYWYQQKSSQAPKLLFHYYDKDFNNEADTPDNFQSRRPNTSFCFLDIRSPGLGDTAMYLCATSRLQGMDEKLFFGSGTQLSVL.

The V and J genes are TRBV5-8 and TRBJ2-7; 8 bases match TRBD1. Germline V gene lookup returns CDR1 SGHTS and CDR2 YDEGEE. The CDR3 loop spans 15 amino acids. V lost 3 bases and J lost 6; bases outside the gene matches: 11. CDR3 DNA sequence: TGTGCCAGCAGCTCGTCCTCGACAGGGGTTTCCGAGCAGTACTTC. As protein: CASSSSSTGVSEQYF.

This chain joins TRBV6-1 and TRBJ2-7, with 12 bases matching TRBD2. Germline CDR1 is MNHNS and CDR2 is SASEGT. CDR3 size: 15 residues. The V gene end was trimmed by 6 bases and the J gene end by 3 bases; junction bases not matched to a gene: 6. In nucleotides, the CDR3 is TGTGCCAGCAGCCCTCTAGCGGGGGGGTTCTACGAGCAGTACTTC. This sequence encodes CASSPLAGGFYEQYF.

CDR3 in amino acids: CASSTRTGGDNEQFF. CDR3 nucleotide sequence: TGTGCCAGTAGTACCCGGACAGGGGGCGACAATGAGCAGTTCTTC. V gene TRBV19 combines with J gene TRBJ2-1; the match to TRBD1 covers 11 bases. CDR1 LNHDA and CDR2 SQIVND come from the germline V gene (reference sequence). The CDR3 has 15 amino acids. V trimming: 4 bases; J trimming: 5 bases; junction bases outside the gene matches: 4.

The chain uses TRBV4-2 and TRBJ2-7; 7 positions match TRBD2. This CDR3 is built from 16 residues. V lost 1 base, J lost 3 bases, and 9 bases stayed unmatched. Germline-derived CDR1 and CDR2 are LGHNA and YNFKEQ. The CDR3 coding sequence is TGTGCCAGCAGCCAAGTGGGGAGGGGACTGGGCTACGAGCAGTACTTC. As protein: CASSQVGRGLGYEQYF.

The chain recombines TRBV19 with TRBJ2-7; 10 bases fit TRBD2. The V gene end was trimmed by 3 bases and the J gene end by 2 bases; junction bases not matched to a gene: 10. The V gene's germline CDR1 is LNHDA and CDR2 SQIVND (reference sequence). The CDR3 is made up of 17 amino acids. CDR3 in amino acids: CASSIASGGVPTYEQYF. CDR3 sequence (DNA): TGTGCCAGTAGTATCGCTAGCGGGGGAGTCCCGACCTACGAGCAGTACTTC.

The genes are TRBV9 and TRBJ1-6; 10 bases agree with TRBD1. The CDR3 is 16 residues long. The trim removed 3 bases at V and 6 bases at J, leaving 6 bases unmatched. Germline CDR1 reads SGDLS; CDR2 reads YYNGEE. CDR3 nucleotides: TGTGCCAGCAGCGCATCCCGGGACAGGGGTAATTCACCCCTCCACTTT. It translates to CASSASRDRGNSPLHF.

V gene TRBV29-1 combines with J gene TRBJ2-2; D remains ambiguous. This CDR3 contains 14 residues. Germline CDR1 is SQVTM and CDR2 is ANQGSEA. V gave up 2 bases and J gave up 3 bases, with 10 bases separating them. The CDR3 here is CSVERVRDTGELFF. The CDR3 nucleotides read TGCAGCGTTGAACGCGTCCGGGACACCGGGGAGCTGTTTTTT.

The rearrangement joins TRBV10-3 to TRBJ2-7; D gene ambiguous. Trimming took off 11 bases at V and 4 bases at J, with 15 bases between the two ends. The CDR3 runs 12 residues. Germline V gives CDR1 ENHRY, CDR2 SYGVKD. In DNA, the CDR3 is TGTGCCTCGGGTCGGCTCCTGTACGAGCAGTACTTC. It is translated as CASGRLLYEQYF.

The chain combines TRBV5-1 with TRBJ1-3, with 7 bases aligning to TRBD1. The CDR3 is made up of 15 amino acids. V lost 0 bases and J lost 4; bases outside the gene matches: 4. From germline, CDR1 is SGHRS and CDR2 YFSETQ. CDR3 sequence: CASSLDRGPGNTIYF. CDR3 DNA sequence: TGCGCCAGCAGCTTGGACAGGGGACCCGGAAACACCATATATTTT.

The chain links TRBV5-1 to TRBJ1-2, with no clear D. Germline V CDR1 and CDR2: SGHRS, YFSETQ. This CDR3 spans 13 amino acids. The V end lost 5 bases, the J end lost 4 bases, and 12 bases lay between the germline ends. The CDR3 spells CASRRYTAYGYTF. The DNA for the CDR3 is TGCGCCAGCAGACGGTACACAGCCTATGGCTACACCTTC.

This chain joins TRBV4-2 and TRBJ1-1; 8 bases fit TRBD1. Germline V gives CDR1 LGHNA, CDR2 YNFKEQ. With V trimmed by 0 bases and J by 4 bases, 13 bases remained unmatched. This CDR3 comprises 18 residues. The CDR3 bases are TGTGCCAGCAGCCAAGATGTGTGGACAGGGACGGCGGGCACTGAAGCTTTCTTT. Translated, it gives CASSQDVWTGTAGTEAFF.

The rearrangement links TRBV7-2 to TRBJ2-5; 13 bases match TRBD2. This CDR3 spans 15 amino acids. V was pared by 2 bases and J by 7 bases, with 4 bases of the junction left unmatched. The germline V gene encodes CDR1 SGHTA and CDR2 FQGNSA. Here the CDR3 reads CASSLTSGGAVTQYF. CDR3 sequence (DNA): TGTGCCAGCAGCTTAACTAGCGGGGGGGCTGTGACCCAGTACTTC.

The CDR3 loop reads CASSSKDRRGYEQYF. As DNA, the CDR3 is TGTGCCAGCAGCTCAAAGGACAGGAGGGGTTACGAGCAGTACTTC. V gene TRBV7-2 combines with J gene TRBJ2-7, with D perhaps matching TRBD1 (7 bases). Deletions cut 4 bases from V and 4 bases from J, with 17 bases between. The CDR3 is 15 amino acids. The germline CDR1 and CDR2 sequences are SGHTA and FQGNSA.